The 29 T cell receptor beta chains listed next were all sequenced from one sample in a study of CD8 T cells in ankylosing spondylitis. Study findings and constraints: Blood from ankylosing spondylitis patients appeared to carry a characteristic roughly 8-variant TCR beta motif.

These receptors have no identified antigens. A single record per CDR3 protein comes from TCRdb applying MiXCR to the 5' RACE reads. The sample has roughly 400,000 distinct CDR3 sequences, about a fifth seen once. The material sequenced was blood, either unsorted or a sorted T cell fraction (not recorded which). The receptors originated from a male donor with ankylosing spondylitis.

The V and J genes are TRBV29-1 and TRBJ2-2; D is undetermined. With 3 bases removed from V and 4 bases from J, the gap between germline ends came to 15 bases. The CDR3 has 15 amino acids. Germline V gene sequence: CDR1 SQVTM, CDR2 ANQGSEA. CDR3 in amino acids: CSVDVGSRATGELFF. CDR3 DNA: TGCAGCGTTGATGTGGGTAGCCGAGCCACCGGGGAGCTGTTTTTT.

This clonotype was seen a single time. V is TRBV7-2 and J is TRBJ2-7, with 8 bases that match TRBD2. CDR1 and CDR2 (germline): SGHTA, FQGNSA. The CDR3 totals 15 residues. Trimming at V came to 6 bases and at J to 6 bases, leaving 13 bases not matched to a gene. As DNA, the CDR3 is TGTGCCAGCAGGCGGTCGGGTGGCGGGAGGCCCGAGCAGTACTTC. Its protein product is CASRRSGGGRPEQYF.

The V and J genes are TRBV20-1 and TRBJ2-1, with a weak D call TRBD2 (6 bases). The germline V gene has CDR1 DFQATT and CDR2 SNEGSKA (reference sequence). This CDR3 is built from 13 residues. Trimming removed 0 bases from V and 7 bases from J, with 10 bases in between. The CDR3 DNA is TGCAGTGCTAGAGATAGACTAGAAAATGAGCAGTTCTTC. Encoded protein: CSARDRLENEQFF.

The CDR3 DNA follows: TGTGCCAGCAGTGAAGGGGCAGGGGTAGATAATTCACCCCTCCACTTT. Its translation is CASSEGAGVDNSPLHF. V is TRBV2 and J is TRBJ1-6; maybe TRBD1 (6 bases). Germline V gene sequence: CDR1 SNHLY, CDR2 FYNNEI. V was clipped by 1 base and J by 5 bases, with 12 bases between them. The CDR3 is 16 residues long.

This sequence joins TRBV5-1 and TRBJ1-5; D gene ambiguous. V lost 4 bases and J 6 bases, leaving 14 bases between the germline ends. This CDR3 region has 14 residues. Germline V gene lookup returns CDR1 SGHRS and CDR2 YFSETQ. The CDR3, as DNA: TGCGCCAGCAGCCTCGGACTCGGGAGTCAGCCCCAGCATTTT. It specifies CASSLGLGSQPQHF. The variable domain in full, completed from reference TRBV5-1 and TRBJ1-5, reads KAGVTQTPRYLIKTRGQQVTLSCSPISGHRSVSWYQQTPGQGLQFLFEYFSETQRNKGNFPGRFSGRQFSNSRSEMNVSTLELGDSALYLCASSLGLGSQPQHFGDGTRLSIL.

The chain has TRBV6-1 and TRBJ1-1; 7 nucleotides align to TRBD1. CDR3 length: 18 amino acids. Germline-derived CDR1 and CDR2 are MNHNS and SASEGT. With V trimmed by 5 bases and J by 1 base, 16 bases remained unmatched. CDR3 sequence (DNA): TGTGCCAGCAGTAGACAACAACCAGGGGGTTTGAGGAACACTGAAGCTTTCTTT. It is translated as CASSRQQPGGLRNTEAFF.

This sequence joins TRBV11-3 and TRBJ2-1, with D possibly matching TRBD1 (8 bases). The germline CDR1 and CDR2 sequences are SGHNT and YENEEA. The CDR3 runs to 13 residues. Trimming shortened V by 4 bases and J by 9 bases, and 13 bases separated the two germline ends. CDR3 in DNA: TGTGCCAGCAGCTCGGACAGGGAGGGTGAGCAGTTCTTC. The encoded protein is CASSSDREGEQFF.

This chain connects TRBV7-3 to TRBJ2-3; the D gene is possibly TRBD2 (6 bases). Germline loops: CDR1 SGHTA, CDR2 FQGTGA. The V end was cut by 3 bases, the J end by 2 bases, with 9 bases between. This CDR3 comprises 14 residues. The CDR3 DNA follows: TGTGCCAGCAGCTTCCGGGGGTTCACAGATACGCAGTATTTT. Its protein is CASSFRGFTDTQYF.

The V call is TRBV28, the J call TRBJ2-3; 11 bases fit TRBD2. Trimming cost V 3 bases and J 2 bases; bases outside gene matches: 4. CDR1 MDHEN and CDR2 SYDVKM come from the germline V gene. The CDR3 is 16 amino acids. The CDR3 DNA reads as TGTGCCAGCAGTTTGGGACTAGCGGAATCCACAGATACGCAGTATTTT. Its protein product is CASSLGLAESTDTQYF.

CDR3 in DNA: TGTGCCAGCAGCACGACTCCGGGACTAGGGGAGACCCAGTACTTC. Translated: CASSTTPGLGETQYF. The rearrangement joins TRBV7-3 to TRBJ2-5; 8 bases match TRBD2. Unmatched junction bases numbered 10, after V lost 5 bases and J lost 5 bases. In germline, CDR1 is SGHTA, CDR2 FQGTGA. This CDR3 comprises 15 residues.

The J gene is TRBJ2-3, the V gene TRBV21-1; no DNA check was done on the table's D call, TRBD1. TRBV21-1 is assigned pseudogene status. The CDR3 has 15 residues. The CDR3 protein is CASTAKGTGQYVEYF. CDR3 nucleotide sequence: TGTGCCAGCACCGCAAAGGGGACAGGACAATACGTGGAGTATTTT.

The sample holds a few counts of this clonotype. The chain carries TRBV20-1 and TRBJ2-3; D is uncertain. Trimming removed 3 bases from V and 1 base from J, with 14 bases in between. Germline V CDR1 and CDR2: DFQATT, SNEGSKA (reference sequence). CDR3 size: 15 residues. In DNA form, the CDR3 reads TGCAGTGCTAGGTCCCCAGCGAGCGGCACAGATACGCAGTATTTT. It is translated as CSARSPASGTDTQYF.

This clonotype was found a few times. The chain links TRBV7-3 to TRBJ2-2; D remains unclear. Germline-derived CDR1 and CDR2 are SGHTA and FQGTGA. The CDR3 consists of 16 residues. With 1 base removed from V and 6 bases from J, the gap between germline ends came to 15 bases. The CDR3 DNA reads TGTGCCAGCAGCTTAAGTTTGCAGTCCCGTTCCGGGGAGCTGTTTTTT. Protein product: CASSLSLQSRSGELFF. The full variable domain, rest sourced from reference TRBV7-3 and TRBJ2-2, is GAGVSQTPSNKVTEKGKYVELRCDPISGHTALYWYRQSLGQGPEFLIYFQGTGAADDSGLPNDRFFAVRPEGSVSTLKIQRTERGDSAVYLCASSLSLQSRSGELFFGEGSRLTVL.

This chain connects TRBV5-1 to TRBJ2-5; D remains unclear. CDR3 length: 15 residues. V was trimmed by 0 bases and J by 5 bases, leaving 14 bases between them. Per the germline V gene, CDR1 is SGHRS and CDR2 is YFSETQ. The CDR3 nucleotides are TGCGCCAGCAGCTTGGAAGGTCTTAGCCCGGAGACCCAGTACTTC. Translation gives CASSLEGLSPETQYF. The complete variable domain, with remaining parts taken from reference TRBV5-1 and TRBJ2-5, reads KAGVTQTPRYLIKTRGQQVTLSCSPISGHRSVSWYQQTPGQGLQFLFEYFSETQRNKGNFPGRFSGRQFSNSRSEMNVSTLELGDSALYLCASSLEGLSPETQYFGPGTRLLVL.

This clonotype was counted only a few times. The rearrangement joins TRBV20-1 to TRBJ2-3; TRBD2 is a possible D gene (6 bases). V lost 3 bases and J 3 bases, leaving 16 bases between the germline ends. The CDR3 has 15 amino acids. Per germline, CDR1 DFQATT and CDR2 SNEGSKA (reference sequence). CDR3 bases: TGCAGTGCTAGCGGGAGTTTCGAGGAAACAGATACGCAGTATTTT. Amino acids: CSASGSFEETDTQYF.

The J gene is TRBJ2-3, the V gene TRBV6-2 or TRBV6-3; 10 bases match TRBD2. Germline CDR1 is MNHEY and CDR2 is SVGEGT. This CDR3 region has 16 residues. The V and J ends lost 6 bases and 5 bases, in that order; junction bases with no gene match: 11. CDR3 sequence reads: CASRGSLAGVEDTQYF. DNA of the CDR3: TGTGCCAGCAGAGGTAGCCTAGCGGGAGTAGAAGATACGCAGTATTTT.

This clonotype showed up many times. V usage is TRBV4-1 and J usage is TRBJ1-2; D uncertain. Germline V lookup: CDR1 MGHRA, CDR2 YSYEKL. V lost 0 bases, J lost 12 bases, and 8 bases lay in between. This CDR3 region has 11 residues. The CDR3 nucleotides are TGCGCCAGCAGCCAAGATGGCGAAGACACCTTC. Encoded protein: CASSQDGEDTF.

The rearrangement links TRBV4-2 to TRBJ2-3; 7 bases are shared with TRBD2. Germline CDR1 is LGHNA and CDR2 is YNFKEQ. V shed 6 bases, J shed 7 bases, and the junction held 7 bases outside the gene matches. This CDR3 region has 13 residues. The CDR3 DNA sequence: TGTGCCAGCAGGGGGGGAGGGGCAAATACGCAGTATTTT. Residues: CASRGGGANTQYF.

This clonotype was counted a few times. The V and J genes are TRBV20-1 and TRBJ2-5; TRBD2 is a possible D gene (6 bases). CDR3 length equals 14 residues. Trimming took off 3 bases at V and 9 bases at J, with 20 bases between the two ends. CDR1 is DFQATT and CDR2 is SNEGSKA in the germline V gene (reference sequence). The CDR3 spells CSASGAGLLLAQYF. CDR3 sequence (DNA): TGCAGTGCTAGCGGGGCGGGACTGCTGCTGGCCCAGTACTTC.

This clonotype was observed a handful of times. This sequence joins TRBV28 and TRBJ2-5; 9 positions match TRBD1. In germline, CDR1 is MDHEN, CDR2 SYDVKM. Losses at the gene ends were 5 bases for V and 2 bases for J; bases not matched to a gene: 3. The CDR3 extends over 14 amino acids. The CDR3: CASSRDRAQETQYF. As DNA, the CDR3 is TGTGCCAGCAGTCGGGACAGGGCGCAAGAGACCCAGTACTTC.

The chain is built from TRBV7-6 and TRBJ1-4; D uncertain. This CDR3 is built from 13 residues. V lost 5 bases and J 8 bases, leaving 12 bases between the germline ends. Germline V gene lookup returns CDR1 SGHVS and CDR2 FNYEAQ. The CDR3 bases are TGTGCCAGCAGCGACCCAGGACGCGAAAAACTGTTTTTT. It yields the protein CASSDPGREKLFF.

This clonotype has only a few counts. This sequence joins TRBV11-2 and TRBJ2-3; tentative D call: TRBD2 (6 bases). The germline V and J ends were trimmed by 1 base and 4 bases, with 12 bases remaining between them. Germline loops: CDR1 SGHAT, CDR2 FQNNGV. CDR3 length: 15 amino acids. The CDR3 nucleotides are TGTGCCAGCAGCTTAGGGAGACTAGGCTCAGATACGCAGTATTTT. It codes for CASSLGRLGSDTQYF.

V usage is TRBV7-8 and J usage is TRBJ2-1, with 12 positions matching TRBD2. The germline V gene has CDR1 SGHVS and CDR2 FQNEAQ. Germline trimming cut 7 bases from V and 10 bases from J; bases unmatched to any gene: 5. The CDR3 runs 13 residues. Here the CDR3 reads CASTQGLAGEQFF. Written as DNA, the CDR3 is TGTGCCAGCACCCAAGGACTAGCGGGAGAGCAGTTCTTC.

This clonotype was counted only a few times. This chain links TRBV12-3 or TRBV12-4 with TRBJ2-6, with no clear D. Trimming left V 1 base short and J 4 bases short, with 8 bases between. The CDR3 consists of 15 residues. DNA of the CDR3: TGTGCCAGCAGTTTAGGTCGCCTGGGGGCCAACGTCCTGACTTTC. It translates to CASSLGRLGANVLTF.

The chain has TRBV20-1 and TRBJ2-7, with 8 bases identical to TRBD2. The germline V gene encodes CDR1 DFQATT and CDR2 SNEGSKA (reference sequence). The CDR3 spans 17 residues. V lost 2 bases and J lost 6; bases outside the gene matches: 18. The DNA for the CDR3 is TGCAGTGCTAGAAGGCCCACGGGGGCGGGAGGTCGGGTCGAGCAGTACTTC. The encoded protein is CSARRPTGAGGRVEQYF.

This clonotype was recorded once. The rearrangement uses TRBV5-4 and TRBJ2-3, with D perhaps assigned TRBD1 or TRBD2 (6 bases each). The V end was cut by 6 bases, the J end by 3 bases, with 14 bases between. CDR1 is SGHNT, CDR2 YYREEE, per germline (reference sequence). The CDR3 is 14 amino acids. CDR3 in amino acids: CASKVGGRTDTQYF. CDR3 nucleotide sequence: TGTGCCAGCAAGGTTGGGGGGCGGACAGATACGCAGTATTTT.

The chain employs TRBV20-1 and TRBJ2-1, with a weak D call TRBD2 (6 bases). Per germline, CDR1 DFQATT and CDR2 SNEGSKA (reference sequence). V was pared by 0 bases and J by 5 bases, with 14 bases between. The CDR3 extends over 15 amino acids. CDR3 residues: CSARDALLANNEQFF. CDR3 DNA: TGCAGTGCTAGAGATGCCCTACTAGCCAACAATGAGCAGTTCTTC.

The CDR3 sequence is CASTPGRSPTGAQYF. The CDR3 DNA reads as TGTGCCAGCACCCCCGGGAGGTCACCGACGGGGGCGCAGTATTTT. V usage is TRBV12-3 or TRBV12-4 and J usage is TRBJ2-3; 7 bases align to TRBD2. V shed 7 bases and J 10 bases; nucleotides not matched to a gene: 17. This CDR3 contains 15 residues.

The chain combines TRBV19 with TRBJ2-2, with 8 bases lining up with TRBD2. Germline CDR1 is LNHDA and CDR2 is SQIVND (reference sequence). J gave up 1 base and V 7 bases, and 8 bases lay outside the gene matches. The CDR3 is 16 amino acids. This chain's CDR3 is CASTQWAGGNTGELFF. CDR3 sequence (DNA): TGTGCCAGTACCCAATGGGCGGGAGGGAACACCGGGGAGCTGTTTTTT.